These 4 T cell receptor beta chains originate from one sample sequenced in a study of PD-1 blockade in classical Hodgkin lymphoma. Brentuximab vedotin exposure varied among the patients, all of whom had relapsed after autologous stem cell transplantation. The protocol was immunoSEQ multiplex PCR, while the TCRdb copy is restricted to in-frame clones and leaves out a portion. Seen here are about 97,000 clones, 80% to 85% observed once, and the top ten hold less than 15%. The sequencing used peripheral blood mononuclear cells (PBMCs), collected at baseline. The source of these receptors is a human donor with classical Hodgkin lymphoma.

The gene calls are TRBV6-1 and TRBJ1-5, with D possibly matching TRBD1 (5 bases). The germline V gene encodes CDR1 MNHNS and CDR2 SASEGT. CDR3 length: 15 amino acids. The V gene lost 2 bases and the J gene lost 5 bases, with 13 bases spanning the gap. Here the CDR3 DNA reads TGTGCCAGCAGTGAACGCAGGGTGCGTTATCAGCCCCAGCATTTT. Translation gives CASSERRVRYQPQHF.

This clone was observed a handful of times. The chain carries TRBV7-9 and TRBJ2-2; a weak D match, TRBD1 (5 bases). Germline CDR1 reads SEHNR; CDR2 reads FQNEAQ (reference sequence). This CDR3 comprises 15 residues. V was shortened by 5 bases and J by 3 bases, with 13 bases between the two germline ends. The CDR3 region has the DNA TGTGCCAGCAGCCCGCGTGGGGCGGACACCGGGGAGCTGTTTTTT. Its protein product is CASSPRGADTGELFF.

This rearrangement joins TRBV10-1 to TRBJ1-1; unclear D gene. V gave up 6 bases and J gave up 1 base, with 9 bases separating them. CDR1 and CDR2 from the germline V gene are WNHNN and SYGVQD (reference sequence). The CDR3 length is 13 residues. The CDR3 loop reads CASSGLQNTEAFF. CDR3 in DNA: TGCGCCAGCAGCGGTTTACAGAACACTGAAGCTTTCTTT.

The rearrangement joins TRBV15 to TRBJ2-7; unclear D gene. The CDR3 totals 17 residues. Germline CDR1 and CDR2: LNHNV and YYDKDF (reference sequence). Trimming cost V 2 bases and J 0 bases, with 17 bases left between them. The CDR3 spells CATSRIPQEPSSYEQYF. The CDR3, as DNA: TGTGCCACCAGCAGAATCCCCCAGGAACCCAGCTCCTACGAGCAGTACTTC.